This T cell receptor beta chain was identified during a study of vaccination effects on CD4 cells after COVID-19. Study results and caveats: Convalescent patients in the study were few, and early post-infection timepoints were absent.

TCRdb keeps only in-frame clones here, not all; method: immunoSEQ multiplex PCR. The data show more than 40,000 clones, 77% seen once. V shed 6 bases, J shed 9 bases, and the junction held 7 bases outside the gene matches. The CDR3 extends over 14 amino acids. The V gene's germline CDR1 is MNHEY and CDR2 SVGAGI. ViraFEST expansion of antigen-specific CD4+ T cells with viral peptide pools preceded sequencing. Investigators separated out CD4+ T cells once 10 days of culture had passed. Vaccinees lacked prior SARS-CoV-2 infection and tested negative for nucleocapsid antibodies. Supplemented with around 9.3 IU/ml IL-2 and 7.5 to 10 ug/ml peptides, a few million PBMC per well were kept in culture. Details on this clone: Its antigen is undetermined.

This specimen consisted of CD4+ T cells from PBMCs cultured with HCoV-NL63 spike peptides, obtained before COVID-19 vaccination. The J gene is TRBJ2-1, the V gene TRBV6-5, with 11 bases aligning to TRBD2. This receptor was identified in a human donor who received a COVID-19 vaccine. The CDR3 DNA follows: TGTGCCAGCAGGACTAGCGGGGCCTTGGTTGAGCAGTTCTTC. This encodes CASRTSGALVEQFF.